The 13 T cell receptor beta chains reported below all come from one sample, sequenced in a study of glioma-infiltrating T cells (dated by TCRdb to 2016 to 2018). Sequencing took place on an Illumina MiSeq. The iRepertoire nested amplicon-rescue multiplex PCR (arm-PCR) platform was used to amplify TCR alpha and beta CDR3 regions from RNA. In TCRdb, the public reads were trimmed at Q25 with fastp and aligned with MiXCR, with productive beta chains retained. Rows with a matching CDR3 protein are joined into one entry that keeps the most common DNA and genes. This sample is represented by about 180,000 distinct CDR3 sequences; 43% of them were singletons. In total, the top ten clones hold 5.2% of the sample. The specimen sequenced was glioma tissue, nonneoplastic brain tissue, or PBMCs (not recorded which). The source of these receptors is a human donor with low-grade glioma or glioblastoma, undergoing nonglioma brain surgery, or in good health (not recorded which).

The gene calls are TRBV7-2 and TRBJ2-5, with a weak D call TRBD2 (6 bases). Germline V gives CDR1 SGHTA, CDR2 FQGNSA. This CDR3 comprises 15 residues. The V end was cut by 2 bases, the J end by 0 bases, with 10 bases between. This CDR3 reads CASSLTGGDQETQYF. Here the CDR3 DNA reads TGTGCCAGCAGCTTAACCGGAGGGGACCAAGAGACCCAGTACTTC.

The chain joins TRBV4-1 to TRBJ2-7, with a weak D call TRBD2 (6 bases). The germline gives CDR1 MGHRA, CDR2 YSYEKL. V lost 3 bases and J lost 6, with 18 bases in between. The CDR3 contains 15 residues. The CDR3 spells CASSQGHGTSLEQYF. The CDR3 bases are TGCGCCAGCAGCCAGGGGCACGGGACTTCCCTCGAGCAGTACTTC.

This clonotype was seen only once. This may be a read error: a much more frequent sequence differs by one nucleotide. The chain recombines TRBV6-1 with TRBJ1-2, with TRBD1 identical over 8 bases. CDR1 MNHNS and CDR2 SASEGT come from the germline V gene. CDR3 length equals 13 residues. The CDR3 reads CASSLGQGYGCTF. DNA for the CDR3: TGTGCCAGCAGTTTAGGACAGGGCTATGGCTGCACCTTC.

Points on this clonotype: This sequence may be a read error, since a much larger clone differs from it by one base. The gene calls are TRBV28 and TRBJ2-3; 9 bases line up with TRBD2. Germline CDR1 and CDR2: MDHEN and SYDVKM. J lost 2 bases, V lost 2 bases, and 11 bases had no gene match. The CDR3 is made up of 18 amino acids. The CDR3 spells CASSLEGRLAEFTDTQYF. The DNA for the CDR3 is TGTGCCAGCAGTTTAGAGGGGAGACTAGCGGAATTCACAGATACGCAGTATTTT.

This clonotype was seen only a few times. The V and J genes are TRBV5-4 and TRBJ2-2; D call uncertain. V dropped 0 bases and J dropped 4 bases, with 10 bases sitting between them. The CDR3 is 15 amino acids. CDR1 SGHNT and CDR2 YYREEE come from the germline V gene (reference sequence). The DNA for the CDR3 is TGTGCCAGCAGCTTGGGGGCACAGCTCACCGGGGAGCTGTTTTTT. Translating it yields CASSLGAQLTGELFF.

This clonotype was picked up a small number of times. This chain uses TRBV4-1 with TRBJ1-2, with D uncertain. The CDR3 length is 14 residues. Trimming shortened V by 0 bases and J by 4 bases, and 9 bases separated the two germline ends. The germline V gene encodes CDR1 MGHRA and CDR2 YSYEKL. The CDR3 protein is CASSQEARIYGYTF. The CDR3 region has the DNA TGCGCCAGCAGCCAAGAAGCCCGAATCTATGGCTACACCTTC.

The rearrangement links TRBV7-9 to TRBJ1-4, with 9 bases that match TRBD1. This CDR3 is built from 16 residues. Unmatched junction bases numbered 10, after V lost 5 bases and J lost 6 bases. CDR1 and CDR2 (germline): SEHNR, FQNEAQ (reference sequence). The CDR3 here is CASSTDRGRFDEKLFF. The DNA of the CDR3 is TGTGCCAGCAGCACGGACAGGGGAAGGTTTGATGAAAAACTGTTTTTT.

Points on this clonotype: A much more abundant neighbour one base away suggests this may be a read error. The chain is built from TRBV7-8 and TRBJ2-1; 8 bases match TRBD1. This CDR3 region has 15 residues. Losses at the gene ends were 5 bases for V and 8 bases for J; bases not matched to a gene: 11. Looked up from germline, CDR1 is SGHVS and CDR2 is FQNEAQ. CDR3 nucleotides: TGTGCCAGCAGCCCCGGACAGGGAAGTTTCTATGAGCAGTTCTTC. Its protein product is CASSPGQGSFYEQFF.

For this clonotype: It may be a read error: a sequence one base away is much more abundant. This chain connects TRBV12-3 or TRBV12-4 to TRBJ1-5, with a possible D match to TRBD1 (5 bases). V was clipped by 5 bases and J by 9 bases, with 14 bases between them. The CDR3 has 13 amino acids. Here the CDR3 reads CASSPERGLPQHF. CDR3 DNA: TGTGCCAGCAGTCCCGAACGGGGCCTGCCCCAGCATTTT.

This clonotype was recorded once. Just one base apart from a much larger clone, this may be a read error. This chain uses TRBV7-2 with TRBJ2-1; D is possibly TRBD1 (6 bases). The CDR3 covers 14 residues. Trimming stripped 5 bases from V and 6 bases from J, with 14 bases between. CDR1 is SGHTA, CDR2 FQGNSA, per germline. The CDR3 reads CASSPGTRINEQFF. The CDR3 DNA sequence: TGTGCCAGCAGCCCCGGGACAAGAATCAATGAGCAGTTCTTC.

For this clonotype: Given a much more abundant clone one base away, this may be a read error. The chain joins TRBV20-1 to TRBJ1-1; D perhaps matches TRBD1 (6 bases). The CDR3 totals 14 residues. Deletions cut 4 bases from V and 0 bases from J, with 12 bases between. CDR1 is DFQATT and CDR2 is SNEGSKA in the germline V gene (reference sequence). The CDR3 DNA sequence: TGCAGTGCTACCACCGGGGGCTTGAACACTGAAGCTTTCTTT. Translation: CSATTGGLNTEAFF.

The table lists this clonotype with many counts. This rearrangement joins TRBV3-1 to TRBJ1-1; 8 nucleotides agree with TRBD1. Germline values: CDR1 LGHDT, CDR2 YNNKEL (reference sequence). The CDR3 is made up of 14 amino acids. Germline trimming cut 3 bases from V and 3 bases from J; bases unmatched to any gene: 3. The chain's CDR3 is CASSQDRADTEAFF. In nucleotides, the CDR3 is TGTGCCAGCAGCCAGGACAGGGCGGACACTGAAGCTTTCTTT.

The V gene is TRBV10-3, the J gene TRBJ2-7, with TRBD2 identical over 11 bases. Per the germline V gene, CDR1 is ENHRY and CDR2 is SYGVKD. Trimming at V came to 1 base and at J to 3 bases, leaving 5 bases not matched to a gene. The CDR3 has 16 amino acids. Here the CDR3 DNA reads TGTGCCATCAGTGAGTTGGGACTAGCGGAGAACTACGAGCAGTACTTC. Residues: CAISELGLAENYEQYF.